This paragraph reports one T cell receptor beta chain. This table comes from immunoSEQ multiplex PCR, and its TCRdb copy is limited to in-frame clones, with some not included. The sample lists roughly 180,000 clones, around 89% occurring once. V was pared by 10 bases and J by 4 bases, with 8 bases of the junction left unmatched. This CDR3 is built from 14 residues. Per germline, CDR1 MDHEN and CDR2 SYDVKM. This specimen comes from a study of blood T cell repertoires in COVID-19. Overall study context: Researchers got acute and convalescent COVID-19 samples from the United States, Italy and Spain.

The sequenced material came from peripheral blood. The chain combines TRBV28 with TRBJ1-5, with 9 bases matching TRBD1. The clonotype was recovered from a woman in her twenties or thirties with acute or convalescent COVID-19. The CDR3 region has the DNA TGTGCCACTTCGACAGGGGGAGAAAATCAGCCCCAGCATTTT. This translates into CATSTGGENQPQHF.